The 22 T cell receptor beta chains below come from one sample, sequenced in a study of CD8 T cells in ankylosing spondylitis. TCRdb re-analysed the 5' RACE reads in MiXCR, keeping a single row per CDR3 protein. This sample yields more than 25,000 distinct CDR3 sequences, of which 5.3% are seen a single time; around 1.9% belongs to the top ten. Sequencing was done on a sample of blood, either unsorted or a sorted T cell fraction (not recorded which). These receptors originate from a female donor with ankylosing spondylitis or in good health (not recorded which).

This clonotype was recorded many times. V and J are TRBV9 and TRBJ1-1, with 8 bases fitting TRBD1. This CDR3 has 15 residues. Trimming took 0 bases from V and 10 from J; bases not matched to a gene: 11. In germline, CDR1 is SGDLS, CDR2 YYNGEE. The DNA for the CDR3 is TGTGCCAGCAGCGTAGACAGACAGGGGTTAGTATCAGCTTTCTTT. Translation: CASSVDRQGLVSAFF.

This clonotype was picked up many times. The V gene is TRBV9, the J gene TRBJ2-2; tentative D call: TRBD1 (6 bases). Between the trimmed V and J ends, which lost 0 bases and 1 base, there was a span of 7 bases. There are 15 residues in the CDR3. CDR1 is SGDLS and CDR2 is YYNGEE in the germline V gene. The CDR3 bases are TGTGCCAGCAGCGTAGAGACAGGGAACACCGGGGAGCTGTTTTTT. This gives the protein CASSVETGNTGELFF.

This chain links TRBV9 with TRBJ2-2; D is possibly TRBD1 (6 bases). Trimming stripped 4 bases from V and 5 bases from J, with 9 bases between. The CDR3 is 13 amino acids. Germline loops: CDR1 SGDLS, CDR2 YYNGEE. CDR3 sequence: CASSPQGTGELFF. CDR3 DNA: TGTGCCAGCAGCCCTCAGGGGACCGGGGAGCTGTTTTTT.

This clonotype has a count of ten or more. The V call is TRBV9, the J call TRBJ2-3; a possible D gene is TRBD1 (5 bases). V was cut by 7 bases and J by 1 base, with 13 bases left in between. Per germline, CDR1 SGDLS and CDR2 YYNGEE. This CDR3 contains 14 residues. The CDR3 reads CASREGEGTDTQYF. Written as DNA, the CDR3 is TGTGCCAGCCGCGAAGGGGAAGGCACAGATACGCAGTATTTT.

In its sample, this clonotype is medium-sized. The rearrangement links TRBV9 to TRBJ2-7; possibly TRBD1 for D (6 bases). This CDR3 contains 15 residues. Trimming took 0 bases from V and 4 from J, leaving 14 bases between them. CDR1 SGDLS and CDR2 YYNGEE come from the germline V gene. CDR3 in DNA: TGTGCCAGCAGCGTAGCTCTGGGGGCCGCGTACGAGCAGTACTTC. Translation: CASSVALGAAYEQYF.

This clonotype has ten or more counts. V is TRBV9 and J is TRBJ2-1; TRBD1 matches at 7 bases. The CDR3 length is 13 residues. Trimming took 0 bases from V and 10 from J; bases not matched to a gene: 4. From germline, CDR1 is SGDLS and CDR2 YYNGEE. CDR3 sequence: CASSVARGQEQFF. The CDR3 nucleotides read TGTGCCAGCAGCGTAGCTAGGGGACAGGAGCAGTTCTTC.

This clonotype was counted at least ten times. This chain uses TRBV9 with TRBJ2-3; TRBD2 might be the D (7 bases). V was shortened by 2 bases and J by 1 base, with 14 bases between the two germline ends. CDR1 and CDR2 (germline): SGDLS, YYNGEE. There are 16 residues in the CDR3. CDR3 amino acids: CASSVGYGGRTDTQYF. For the CDR3, the DNA is TGTGCCAGCAGCGTCGGATACGGGGGGCGCACAGATACGCAGTATTTT.

This clonotype was counted many times. The chain has TRBV9 and TRBJ1-1; D is undetermined. The CDR3 runs to 13 residues. The V end lost 1 base, the J end lost 4 bases, and 8 bases lay between the germline ends. Germline V gene lookup returns CDR1 SGDLS and CDR2 YYNGEE. CDR3 nucleotide sequence: TGTGCCAGCAGCGTAATGGCGGGCACTGAAGCTTTCTTT. The encoded protein is CASSVMAGTEAFF.

This clonotype appeared many times. The chain recombines TRBV9 with TRBJ2-7, with TRBD2 identical over 7 bases. The CDR3 is 15 residues long. CDR1 SGDLS and CDR2 YYNGEE come from the germline V gene. With V trimmed by 0 bases and J by 3 bases, 6 bases remained unmatched. The CDR3: CASSVAGGSGYEQYF. The DNA for the CDR3 is TGTGCCAGCAGCGTAGCTGGCGGGAGCGGCTACGAGCAGTACTTC. The full variable domain, rest sourced from reference TRBV9 and TRBJ2-7, is DSGVTQTPKHLITATGQRVTLRCSPRSGDLSVYWYQQSLDQGLQFLIQYYNGEERAKGNILERFSAQQFPDLHSELNLSSLELGDSALYFCASSVAGGSGYEQYFGPGTRLTVT.

This clonotype was recorded many times. The gene calls are TRBV9 and TRBJ2-2, with D tentatively TRBD1 (6 bases). Between the trimmed V and J ends, which lost 0 bases and 5 bases, there was a span of 11 bases. Germline V lookup: CDR1 SGDLS, CDR2 YYNGEE. The CDR3 length is 15 residues. The CDR3 DNA sequence: TGTGCCAGCAGCGTAGGCAGGGGATGGACCGGGGAGCTGTTTTTT. Encoded protein: CASSVGRGWTGELFF.

At least ten counts were recorded for this clonotype. The chain combines TRBV9 with TRBJ1-3; 7 bases align to TRBD1. The CDR3 extends over 15 amino acids. J lost 7 bases, V lost 2 bases, and 9 bases had no gene match. The V gene's germline CDR1 is SGDLS and CDR2 YYNGEE. CDR3 nucleotide sequence: TGTGCCAGCAGCGTCACGACAGGGAGGTTGAACACCATATATTTT. Its translation: CASSVTTGRLNTIYF. The complete variable domain, with remaining parts taken from reference TRBV9 and TRBJ1-3, reads DSGVTQTPKHLITATGQRVTLRCSPRSGDLSVYWYQQSLDQGLQFLIQYYNGEERAKGNILERFSAQQFPDLHSELNLSSLELGDSALYFCASSVTTGRLNTIYFGEGSWLTVV.

This clonotype was seen at least ten times. The chain employs TRBV23-1 and TRBJ1-2; D is uncertain. TRBV23-1 is an ORF for which the function is uncertain. The V and J ends lost 0 bases and 8 bases respectively, with 10 bases between them. There are 13 residues in the CDR3. Here the CDR3 reads CASSQSYRGGYTF. The CDR3 DNA reads TGCGCCAGCAGTCAATCTTACCGGGGAGGCTACACCTTC.

In its sample, this clonotype is medium-sized. J is TRBJ1-6 and V is TRBV9; the D gene is possibly TRBD1 (5 bases). V dropped 3 bases and J dropped 0 bases, with 16 bases sitting between them. The CDR3 totals 18 residues. CDR1 SGDLS and CDR2 YYNGEE come from the germline V gene. CDR3 region: CASSGTGTASSYNSPLHF. The CDR3 DNA sequence: TGTGCCAGCAGCGGTACCGGGACGGCGAGCTCCTATAATTCACCCCTCCACTTT.

This clonotype was recorded at least ten times. The chain recombines TRBV9 with TRBJ1-2; 8 bases fit TRBD1. This CDR3 contains 15 residues. The V gene's germline CDR1 is SGDLS and CDR2 YYNGEE. V shed 0 bases, J shed 3 bases, and the junction held 4 bases outside the gene matches. The CDR3 spells CASSVDGTGDYGYTF. CDR3 nucleotides: TGTGCCAGCAGCGTAGACGGGACAGGTGACTATGGCTACACCTTC.

This clonotype has a handful of counts. This chain joins TRBV9 and TRBJ2-3; the D is unclear. The germline V gene encodes CDR1 SGDLS and CDR2 YYNGEE. The CDR3 contains 14 residues. V lost 4 bases and J lost 0, with 9 bases in between. The CDR3 region is CASSPGRSTDTQYF. DNA of the CDR3: TGTGCCAGCAGCCCAGGACGGAGCACAGATACGCAGTATTTT.

This clonotype was detected many times. This rearrangement joins TRBV9 to TRBJ1-1; TRBD1 is a possible D gene (5 bases). CDR3 length equals 16 residues. With 4 bases removed from V and 1 base from J, the gap between germline ends came to 17 bases. Germline values: CDR1 SGDLS, CDR2 YYNGEE. DNA of the CDR3: TGTGCCAGCAGCCCGTTAGGAGGGGTAACGAACACTGAAGCTTTCTTT. It specifies CASSPLGGVTNTEAFF.

This clonotype was observed at least ten times. The chain couples TRBV9 to TRBJ2-5; 9 bases are shared with TRBD2. The junction had 12 bases not matched to a gene; V was cut back by 2 bases and J by 1 base. The CDR3 loop spans 18 amino acids. Germline V lookup: CDR1 SGDLS, CDR2 YYNGEE. This chain's CDR3 is CASSVYPLASGTQETQYF. The CDR3 DNA reads as TGTGCCAGCAGCGTCTACCCCCTAGCTAGCGGGACCCAAGAGACCCAGTACTTC. Complete variable domain (other parts from reference TRBV9 and TRBJ2-5): DSGVTQTPKHLITATGQRVTLRCSPRSGDLSVYWYQQSLDQGLQFLIQYYNGEERAKGNILERFSAQQFPDLHSELNLSSLELGDSALYFCASSVYPLASGTQETQYFGPGTRLLVL.

This clonotype was counted ten times or more. This rearrangement joins TRBV9 to TRBJ2-7, with 11 bases aligning to TRBD2. CDR3 length: 14 residues. V gave up 4 bases and J gave up 4 bases; unmatched junction bases: 4. The germline CDR1 and CDR2 sequences are SGDLS and YYNGEE. CDR3 DNA: TGTGCCAGCAGCCCATCTAGCGGGAGGTACGAGCAGTACTTC. Translated: CASSPSSGRYEQYF.

The chain combines TRBV9 with TRBJ2-5; D remains unclear. Trimming removed 4 bases at V and 5 bases at J, with 9 bases between. The germline CDR1 and CDR2 sequences are SGDLS and YYNGEE. The CDR3 spans 12 residues. CDR3 residues: CASSRSWETQYF. The CDR3 region has the DNA TGTGCCAGCAGCCGTAGTTGGGAGACCCAGTACTTC.

This clonotype was detected only a few times. The chain has TRBV9 and TRBJ2-7; TRBD1 is a possible D gene (5 bases). With 0 bases removed from V and 3 bases from J, the gap between germline ends came to 13 bases. This CDR3 has 15 amino acids. The germline V gene has CDR1 SGDLS and CDR2 YYNGEE. The DNA of the CDR3 is TGTGCCAGCAGCGTAGGAACAGGTGGAAACTACGAGCAGTACTTC. Translating gives CASSVGTGGNYEQYF.

In this sample, this clonotype turned up many times. This chain uses TRBV9 with TRBJ1-2, with unresolved D. In germline, CDR1 is SGDLS, CDR2 YYNGEE. This CDR3 has 14 residues. Deletions cut 0 bases from V and 4 bases from J, with 10 bases between. The CDR3 nucleotides are TGTGCCAGCAGCGTAGAGGTGGGGTTCTATGGCTACACCTTC. Translating it yields CASSVEVGFYGYTF.

This clonotype was seen a few times. The chain employs TRBV9 and TRBJ2-5; 8 bases map to TRBD2. The CDR3 runs to 15 residues. Germline loops: CDR1 SGDLS, CDR2 YYNGEE. The J segment lost 4 bases and the V segment lost 4 bases, leaving 9 bases of the junction unmatched. The CDR3 is CASSIQAGASETQYF. CDR3 bases: TGTGCCAGCAGCATCCAAGCGGGAGCATCAGAGACCCAGTACTTC. Variable domain in full (rest from reference TRBV9 and TRBJ2-5): DSGVTQTPKHLITATGQRVTLRCSPRSGDLSVYWYQQSLDQGLQFLIQYYNGEERAKGNILERFSAQQFPDLHSELNLSSLELGDSALYFCASSIQAGASETQYFGPGTRLLVL.